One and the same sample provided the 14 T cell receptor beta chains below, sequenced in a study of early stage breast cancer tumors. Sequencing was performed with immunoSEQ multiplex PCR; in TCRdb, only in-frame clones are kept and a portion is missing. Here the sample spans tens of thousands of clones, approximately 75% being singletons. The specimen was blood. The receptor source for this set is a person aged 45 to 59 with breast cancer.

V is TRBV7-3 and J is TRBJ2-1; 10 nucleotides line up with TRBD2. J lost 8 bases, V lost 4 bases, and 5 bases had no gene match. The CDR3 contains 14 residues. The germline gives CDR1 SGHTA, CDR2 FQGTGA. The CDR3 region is CASSSGLAVDEQFF. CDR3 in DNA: TGTGCCAGCAGCTCCGGACTAGCGGTCGATGAGCAGTTCTTC.

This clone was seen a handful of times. For the CDR3, the DNA is TGTGCCAGCAGTGAAGACAGGGGTCAGCCCCAGCATTTT. Translating gives CASSEDRGQPQHF. The chain combines TRBV6-1 with TRBJ1-5, with 7 positions matching TRBD1. The CDR3 contains 13 residues. V lost 1 base, J lost 6 bases, and 0 bases stayed unmatched. Germline CDR1 reads MNHNS; CDR2 reads SASEGT.

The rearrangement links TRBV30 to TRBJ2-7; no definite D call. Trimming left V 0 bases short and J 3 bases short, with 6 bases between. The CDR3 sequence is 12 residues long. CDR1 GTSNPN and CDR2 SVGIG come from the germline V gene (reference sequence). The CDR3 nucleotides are TGTGCCTGGAGTGTTTCGGGCTACGAGCAGTACTTC. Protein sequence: CAWSVSGYEQYF. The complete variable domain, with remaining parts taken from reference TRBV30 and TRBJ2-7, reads SQTIHQWPATLVQPVGSPLSLECTVEGTSNPNLYWYRQAAGRGLQLLFYSVGIGQISSEVPQNLSASRPQDRQFILSSKKLLLSDSGFYLCAWSVSGYEQYFGPGTRLTVT.

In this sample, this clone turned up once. The CDR3 sequence is CASSLALAGSYEQYF. DNA of the CDR3: TGTGCCAGCAGCTTAGCACTAGCGGGCTCCTACGAGCAGTACTTC. This chain links TRBV7-3 with TRBJ2-7; 9 bases are a match to TRBD2. Germline V gene sequence: CDR1 SGHTA, CDR2 FQGTGA. V gave up 2 bases and J gave up 0 bases; unmatched junction bases: 2. The CDR3 extends over 15 amino acids.

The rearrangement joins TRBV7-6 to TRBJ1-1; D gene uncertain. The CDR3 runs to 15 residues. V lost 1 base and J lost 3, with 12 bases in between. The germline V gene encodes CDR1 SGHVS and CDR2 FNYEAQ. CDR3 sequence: CASSLGIGRYTEAFF. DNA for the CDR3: TGTGCCAGCAGCTTAGGAATAGGACGGTACACTGAAGCTTTCTTT.

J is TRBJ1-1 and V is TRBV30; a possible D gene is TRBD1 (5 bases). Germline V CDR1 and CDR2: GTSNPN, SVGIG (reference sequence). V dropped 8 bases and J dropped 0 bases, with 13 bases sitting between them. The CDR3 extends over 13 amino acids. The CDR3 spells CAGGRGLNTEAFF. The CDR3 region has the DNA TGTGCCGGGGGACGTGGGTTGAACACTGAAGCTTTCTTT.

The CDR3 DNA sequence: TGTGCCAGCAGCCCCCGGGACAGCTACACTGAAGCTTTCTTT. Its translation is CASSPRDSYTEAFF. The genes are TRBV2 and TRBJ1-1; 7 bases agree with TRBD1. J gave up 3 bases and V 6 bases, and 7 bases lay outside the gene matches. Germline V CDR1 and CDR2: SNHLY, FYNNEI. There are 14 residues in the CDR3.

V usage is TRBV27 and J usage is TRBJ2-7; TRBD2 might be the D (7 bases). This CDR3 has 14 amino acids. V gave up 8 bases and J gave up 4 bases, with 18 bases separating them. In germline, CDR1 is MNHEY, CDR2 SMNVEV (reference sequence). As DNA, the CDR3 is TGTGCCAGCGGAGGGGGAGGGCCATGGTACGAGCAGTACTTC. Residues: CASGGGGPWYEQYF.

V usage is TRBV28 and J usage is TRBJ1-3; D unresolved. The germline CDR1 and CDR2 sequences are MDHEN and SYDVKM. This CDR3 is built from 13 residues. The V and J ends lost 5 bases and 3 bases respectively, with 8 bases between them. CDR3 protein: CASSPYFGNTIYF. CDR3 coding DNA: TGTGCCAGCAGTCCCTACTTTGGAAACACCATATATTTT. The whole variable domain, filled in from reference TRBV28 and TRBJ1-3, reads DVKVTQSSRYLVKRTGEKVFLECVQDMDHENMFWYRQDPGLGLRLIYFSYDVKMKEKGDIPEGYSVSREKKERFSLILESASTNQTSMYLCASSPYFGNTIYFGEGSWLTVV.

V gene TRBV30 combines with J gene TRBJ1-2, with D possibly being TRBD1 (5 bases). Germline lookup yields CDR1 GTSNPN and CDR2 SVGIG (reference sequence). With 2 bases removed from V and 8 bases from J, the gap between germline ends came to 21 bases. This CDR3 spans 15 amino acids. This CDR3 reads CAWSRGLPGGRGYTF. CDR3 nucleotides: TGTGCCTGGAGTAGGGGACTTCCGGGCGGGCGGGGCTACACCTTC. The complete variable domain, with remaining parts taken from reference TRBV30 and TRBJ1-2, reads SQTIHQWPATLVQPVGSPLSLECTVEGTSNPNLYWYRQAAGRGLQLLFYSVGIGQISSEVPQNLSASRPQDRQFILSSKKLLLSDSGFYLCAWSRGLPGGRGYTFGSGTRLTVV.

The CDR3 DNA reads TGCGCCAGGCCGAGGGGGAAGAATAGCAATCAGCCCCAGCATTTT. Translation: CARPRGKNSNQPQHF. The V and J genes are TRBV5-1 and TRBJ1-5; D may be TRBD1 (6 bases). The CDR3 length is 15 residues. CDR1 and CDR2 from the germline V gene are SGHRS and YFSETQ. V lost 8 bases to trimming and J lost 0 bases, with 15 bases between them.

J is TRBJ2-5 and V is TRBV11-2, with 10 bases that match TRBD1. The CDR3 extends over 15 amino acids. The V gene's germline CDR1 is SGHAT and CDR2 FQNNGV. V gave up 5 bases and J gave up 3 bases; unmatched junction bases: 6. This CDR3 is CASSLTGGAEETQYF. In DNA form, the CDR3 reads TGTGCCAGCAGCCTGACAGGGGGCGCCGAAGAGACCCAGTACTTC.

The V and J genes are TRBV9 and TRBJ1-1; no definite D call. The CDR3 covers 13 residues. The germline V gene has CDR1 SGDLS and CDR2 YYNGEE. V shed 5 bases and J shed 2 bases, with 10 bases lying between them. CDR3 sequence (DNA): TGTGCCAGCAGTTCGAGGGTTAACACTGAAGCTTTCTTT. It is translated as CASSSRVNTEAFF.

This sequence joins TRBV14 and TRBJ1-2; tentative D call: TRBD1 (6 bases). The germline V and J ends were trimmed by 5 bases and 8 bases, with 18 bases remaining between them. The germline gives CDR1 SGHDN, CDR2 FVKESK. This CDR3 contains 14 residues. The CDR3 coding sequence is TGTGCCAGCAGCTATACAGGGAGTTCAGAGGGCTACACCTTC. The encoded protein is CASSYTGSSEGYTF.